A single T cell receptor (beta chain) is shown here with its context. Assay used: immunoSEQ multiplex PCR; TCRdb lists only in-frame clones, some missing. The sample has more than 95,000 clones; 85% to 95% are singletons. This entry comes from a study of control samples from healthy donors and cancer patients. CDR1 is SQVTM and CDR2 is ANQGSEA in the germline V gene. V gave up 7 bases and J gave up 0 bases, with 18 bases separating them. This CDR3 contains 15 residues. Sequences were obtained from PBMCs. This receptor was obtained from a man aged 80 or over with head and neck cancer. The chain employs TRBV29-1 and TRBJ1-1; possibly TRBD1 for D (5 bases). CDR3 loop: CSASPGQGMNTEAFF. DNA of the CDR3: TGCAGCGCCTCACCCGGCCAGGGAATGAACACTGAAGCTTTCTTT.